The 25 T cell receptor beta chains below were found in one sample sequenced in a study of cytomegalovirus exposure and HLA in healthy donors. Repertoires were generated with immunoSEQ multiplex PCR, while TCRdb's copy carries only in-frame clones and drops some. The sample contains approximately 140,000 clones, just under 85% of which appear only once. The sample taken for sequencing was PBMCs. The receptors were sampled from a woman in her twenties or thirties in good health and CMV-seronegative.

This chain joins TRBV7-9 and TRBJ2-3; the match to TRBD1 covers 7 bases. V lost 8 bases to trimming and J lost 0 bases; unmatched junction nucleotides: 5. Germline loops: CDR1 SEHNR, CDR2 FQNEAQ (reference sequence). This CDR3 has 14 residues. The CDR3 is CASPRDSSTDTQYF. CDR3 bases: TGTGCCAGCCCCCGGGACAGTAGCACAGATACGCAGTATTTT.

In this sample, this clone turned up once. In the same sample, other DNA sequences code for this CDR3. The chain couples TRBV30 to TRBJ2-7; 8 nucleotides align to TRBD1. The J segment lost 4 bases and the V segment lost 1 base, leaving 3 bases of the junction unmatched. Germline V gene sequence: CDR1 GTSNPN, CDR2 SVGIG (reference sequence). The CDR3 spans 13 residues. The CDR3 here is CAWSGTGIYEQYF. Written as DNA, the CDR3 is TGTGCCTGGAGTGGGACAGGGATTTACGAGCAGTACTTC.

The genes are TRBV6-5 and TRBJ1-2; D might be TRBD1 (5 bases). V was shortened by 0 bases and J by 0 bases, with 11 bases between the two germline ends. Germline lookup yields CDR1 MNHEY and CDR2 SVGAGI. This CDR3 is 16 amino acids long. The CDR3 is CASSYSGQTTNYGYTF. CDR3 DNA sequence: TGTGCCAGCAGTTACTCAGGACAAACGACTAACTATGGCTACACCTTC.

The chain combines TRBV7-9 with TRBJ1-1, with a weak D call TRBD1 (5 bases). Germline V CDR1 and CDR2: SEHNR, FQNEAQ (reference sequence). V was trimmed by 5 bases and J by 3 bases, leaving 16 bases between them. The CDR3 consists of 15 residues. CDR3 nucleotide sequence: TGTGCCAGCAGCGGCCCCCGGGGGGTCGACACTGAAGCTTTCTTT. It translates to CASSGPRGVDTEAFF.

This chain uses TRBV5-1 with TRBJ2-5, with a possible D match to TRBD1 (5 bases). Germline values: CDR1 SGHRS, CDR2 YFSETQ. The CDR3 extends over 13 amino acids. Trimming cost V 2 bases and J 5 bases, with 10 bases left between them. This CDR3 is CASSLGAAETQYF. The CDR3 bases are TGCGCCAGCAGCTTAGGGGCAGCTGAGACCCAGTACTTC.

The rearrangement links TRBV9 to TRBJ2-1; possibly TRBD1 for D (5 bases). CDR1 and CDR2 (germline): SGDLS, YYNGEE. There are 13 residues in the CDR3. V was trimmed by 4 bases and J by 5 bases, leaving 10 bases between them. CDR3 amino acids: CASSRETDNEQFF. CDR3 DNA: TGTGCCAGCAGCCGAGAGACAGACAATGAGCAGTTCTTC.

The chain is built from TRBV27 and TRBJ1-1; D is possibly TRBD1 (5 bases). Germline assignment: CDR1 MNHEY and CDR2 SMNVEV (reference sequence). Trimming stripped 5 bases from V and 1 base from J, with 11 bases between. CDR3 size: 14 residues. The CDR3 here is CASSPRQWNTEAFF. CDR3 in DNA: TGTGCCAGCAGTCCCCGACAGTGGAACACTGAAGCTTTCTTT.

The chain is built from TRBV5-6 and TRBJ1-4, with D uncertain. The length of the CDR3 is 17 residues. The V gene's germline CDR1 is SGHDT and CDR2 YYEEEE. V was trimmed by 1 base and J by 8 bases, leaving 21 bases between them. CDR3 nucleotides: TGTGCCAGCAGCTTGTACGCGAGTTTGTCTCAGCGGGAAAAACTGTTTTTT. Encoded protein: CASSLYASLSQREKLFF.

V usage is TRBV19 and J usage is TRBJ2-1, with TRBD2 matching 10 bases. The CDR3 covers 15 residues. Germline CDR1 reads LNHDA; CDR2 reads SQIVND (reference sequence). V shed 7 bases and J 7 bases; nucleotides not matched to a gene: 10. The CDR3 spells CASTKALAGLNEQFF. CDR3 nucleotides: TGTGCCAGTACCAAGGCACTAGCGGGGCTGAATGAGCAGTTCTTC.

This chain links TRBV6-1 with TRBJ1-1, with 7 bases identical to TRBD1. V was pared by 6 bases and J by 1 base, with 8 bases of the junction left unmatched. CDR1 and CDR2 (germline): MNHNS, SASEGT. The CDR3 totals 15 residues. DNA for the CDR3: TGTGCCAGCAGGTCCGGGACAGCGAAGAACACTGAAGCTTTCTTT. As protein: CASRSGTAKNTEAFF.

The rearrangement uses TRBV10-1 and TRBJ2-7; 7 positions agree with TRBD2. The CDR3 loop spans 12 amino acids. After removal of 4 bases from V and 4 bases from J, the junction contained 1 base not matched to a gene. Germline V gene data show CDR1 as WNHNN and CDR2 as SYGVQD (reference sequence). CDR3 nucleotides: TGCGCCAGCAGTGGGGAGGGATACGAGCAGTACTTC. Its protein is CASSGEGYEQYF.

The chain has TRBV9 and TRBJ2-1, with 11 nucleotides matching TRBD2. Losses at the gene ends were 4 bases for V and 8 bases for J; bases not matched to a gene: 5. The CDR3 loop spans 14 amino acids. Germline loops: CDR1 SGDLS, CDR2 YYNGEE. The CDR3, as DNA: TGTGCCAGCAGCCCGATAGCGGGGGGGGATGAGCAGTTCTTC. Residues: CASSPIAGGDEQFF.

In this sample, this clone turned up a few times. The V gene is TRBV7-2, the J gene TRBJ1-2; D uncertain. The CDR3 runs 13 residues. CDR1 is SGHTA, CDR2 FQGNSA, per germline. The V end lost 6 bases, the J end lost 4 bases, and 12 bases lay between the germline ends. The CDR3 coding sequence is TGTGCCAGCAGTCCCCCCCCTATCTATGGCTACACCTTC. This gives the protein CASSPPPIYGYTF.

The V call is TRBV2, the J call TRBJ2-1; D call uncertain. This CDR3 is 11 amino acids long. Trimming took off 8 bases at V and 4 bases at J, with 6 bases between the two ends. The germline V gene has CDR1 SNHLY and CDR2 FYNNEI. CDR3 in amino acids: CASPSYNEQFF. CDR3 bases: TGTGCCAGCCCGAGTTACAATGAGCAGTTCTTC.

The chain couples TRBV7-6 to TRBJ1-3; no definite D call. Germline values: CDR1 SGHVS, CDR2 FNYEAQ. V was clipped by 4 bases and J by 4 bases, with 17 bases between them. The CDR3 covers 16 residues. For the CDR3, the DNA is TGTGCCAGCAGCTCGATACTTGGGGAGACCGGAAACACCATATATTTT. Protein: CASSSILGETGNTIYF.

The CDR3 protein is CASAPRDLGYGYTF. Written as DNA, the CDR3 is TGTGCCAGTGCTCCCAGGGATCTGGGCTATGGCTACACCTTC. The genes are TRBV19 and TRBJ1-2, with D tentatively TRBD1 (5 bases). Trimming stripped 8 bases from V and 4 bases from J, with 17 bases between. The CDR3 length is 14 residues. The germline V gene encodes CDR1 LNHDA and CDR2 SQIVND (reference sequence).

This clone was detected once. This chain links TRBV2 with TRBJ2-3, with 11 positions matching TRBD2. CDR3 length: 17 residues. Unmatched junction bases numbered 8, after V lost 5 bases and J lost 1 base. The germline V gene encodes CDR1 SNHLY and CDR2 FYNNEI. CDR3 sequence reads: CASSPRTSGRRTDTQYF. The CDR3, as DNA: TGTGCCAGCAGTCCACGGACTAGCGGGCGGCGCACAGATACGCAGTATTTT.

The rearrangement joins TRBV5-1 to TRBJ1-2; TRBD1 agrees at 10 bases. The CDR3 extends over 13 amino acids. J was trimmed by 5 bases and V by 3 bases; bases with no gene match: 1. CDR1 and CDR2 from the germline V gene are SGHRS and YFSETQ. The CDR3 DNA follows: TGCGCCAGCAGCTCGGGACAGGGGTATGGCTACACCTTC. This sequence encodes CASSSGQGYGYTF.

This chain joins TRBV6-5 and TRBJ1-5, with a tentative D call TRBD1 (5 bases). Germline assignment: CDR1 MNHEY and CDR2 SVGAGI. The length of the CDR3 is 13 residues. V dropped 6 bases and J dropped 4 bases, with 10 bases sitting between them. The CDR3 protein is CASSPDRNQPQHF. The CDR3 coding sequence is TGTGCCAGCAGCCCCGACAGAAATCAGCCCCAGCATTTT.

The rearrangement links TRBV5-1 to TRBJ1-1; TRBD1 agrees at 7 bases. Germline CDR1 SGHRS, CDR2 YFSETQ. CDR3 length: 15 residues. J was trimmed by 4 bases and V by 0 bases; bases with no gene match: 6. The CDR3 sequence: CASSLGQGVATEAFF. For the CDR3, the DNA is TGCGCCAGCAGCTTGGGACAGGGAGTGGCCACTGAAGCTTTCTTT.

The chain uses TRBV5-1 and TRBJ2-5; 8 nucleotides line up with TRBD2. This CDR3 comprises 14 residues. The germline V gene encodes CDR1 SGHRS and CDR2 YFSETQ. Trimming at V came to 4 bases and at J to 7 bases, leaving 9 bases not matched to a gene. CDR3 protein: CASSPGGAEGTQYF. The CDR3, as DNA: TGCGCCAGCAGCCCGGGGGGGGCAGAGGGGACCCAGTACTTC.

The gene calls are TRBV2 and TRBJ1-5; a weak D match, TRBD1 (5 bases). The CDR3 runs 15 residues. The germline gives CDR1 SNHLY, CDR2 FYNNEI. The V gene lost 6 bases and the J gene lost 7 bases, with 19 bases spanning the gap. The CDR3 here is CASSNEAGGRQPQHF. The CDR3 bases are TGTGCCAGCAGCAACGAAGCGGGGGGGAGGCAGCCCCAGCATTTT.

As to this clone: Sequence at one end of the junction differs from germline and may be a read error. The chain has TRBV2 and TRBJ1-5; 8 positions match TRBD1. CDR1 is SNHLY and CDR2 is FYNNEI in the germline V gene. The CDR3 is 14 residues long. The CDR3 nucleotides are TGTGCCAGCAGTGTGGACAGGGACAATGAGCCCCAGCATTTT. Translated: CASSVDRDNEPQHF.

Here the CDR3 DNA reads TGTGCCAGCAGCTTGACAGGGAAGGTCTACGAGCAGTACTTC. Its translation: CASSLTGKVYEQYF. The chain uses TRBV7-2 and TRBJ2-7; 7 bases fit TRBD1. CDR1 and CDR2 from the germline V gene are SGHTA and FQGNSA. The CDR3 is 14 amino acids. V was clipped by 3 bases and J by 3 bases; unmatched bases: 5.

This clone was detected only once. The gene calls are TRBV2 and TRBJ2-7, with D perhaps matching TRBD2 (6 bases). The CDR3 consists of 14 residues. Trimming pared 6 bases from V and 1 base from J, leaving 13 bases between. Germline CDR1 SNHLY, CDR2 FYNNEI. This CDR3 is CASRSRDLSYEQYF. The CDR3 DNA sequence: TGTGCCAGCAGGTCCCGGGACTTGTCCTACGAGCAGTACTTC.